This is a list of T cell receptor beta chains from one sample in a study of T cell responses to AZD1222 COVID-19 vaccine. Sequencing used immunoSEQ multiplex PCR; TCRdb keeps in-frame clones, though not all of them. This table holds 150,000 to 180,000 clones, roughly nine tenths found once. This material consisted of peripheral blood, taken on day 0 of AZD1222 vaccination. The receptors were gathered from an adult in good health. The CDR3 runs from the conserved cysteine through the conserved F or W. Fields, in order: D gene, V gene, J gene, clone size, CDR3 protein, CDR3 DNA. A D gene is named only where the DNA matches it firmly. Size values are once, few and many counts, or a class for expanded clones, and some rows have none.

d_call: NA; v_call: TRBV2; j_call: TRBJ2-7; clone_size: NA; cdr3_aa: CASRYYTQGTNEQYF; cdr3_nt: TGTGCCAGCAGGTATTACACGCAGGGAACTAACGAGCAGTACTTC
d_call: TRBD1; v_call: TRBV9; j_call: TRBJ1-2; clone_size: NA; cdr3_aa: CASSPTSTGPNYGYTF; cdr3_nt: TGTGCCAGCAGCCCGACGTCGACAGGGCCTAACTATGGCTACACCTTC
d_call: TRBD1; v_call: TRBV5-6; j_call: TRBJ1-1; clone_size: NA; cdr3_aa: CASSPASGGYTEAFF; cdr3_nt: TGTGCCAGCAGCCCCGCCTCAGGGGGCTACACTGAAGCTTTCTTT
d_call: NA; v_call: TRBV24-1; j_call: TRBJ2-2; clone_size: NA; cdr3_aa: CATTEKKAEYTGELFF; cdr3_nt: TGTGCCACCACGGAGAAAAAGGCAGAGTACACCGGGGAGCTGTTTTTT
d_call: NA; v_call: TRBV5-4; j_call: TRBJ2-7; clone_size: NA; cdr3_aa: CASSTGYEQYF; cdr3_nt: TGTGCCAGCAGCACCGGCTACGAGCAGTACTTC
d_call: NA; v_call: TRBV10-2; j_call: TRBJ1-5; clone_size: NA; cdr3_aa: CASSERVGSNQPQHF; cdr3_nt: TGCGCCAGCAGTGAGAGGGTAGGGAGCAATCAGCCCCAGCATTTT
d_call: TRBD1; v_call: TRBV7-8; j_call: TRBJ1-5; clone_size: once; cdr3_aa: CASSSGQLYQPQHF; cdr3_nt: TGTGCCAGCAGCTCGGGACAGCTTTATCAGCCCCAGCATTTT
d_call: NA; v_call: TRBV5-4; j_call: TRBJ1-6; clone_size: NA; cdr3_aa: CASSLERGRNSPLHF; cdr3_nt: TGTGCCAGCAGCTTGGAGAGGGGACGCAATTCACCCCTCCACTTT
d_call: NA; v_call: TRBV13; j_call: TRBJ2-5; clone_size: NA; cdr3_aa: CASSSTTQETQYF; cdr3_nt: TGTGCCAGCAGCTCGACTACACAAGAGACCCAGTACTTC
d_call: NA; v_call: TRBV19; j_call: TRBJ1-6; clone_size: NA; cdr3_aa: CATRRAYNSPLHF; cdr3_nt: TGTGCCACCCGAAGGGCTTATAATTCACCCCTCCACTTT
d_call: NA; v_call: TRBV5-4; j_call: TRBJ1-1; clone_size: NA; cdr3_aa: CASSLTGMNTEAFF; cdr3_nt: TGTGCCAGCAGCTTGACAGGCATGAACACTGAAGCTTTCTTT
d_call: NA; v_call: TRBV28; j_call: TRBJ1-2; clone_size: NA; cdr3_aa: CASRPQANYGYTF; cdr3_nt: TGTGCCAGCAGACCCCAGGCCAACTATGGCTACACCTTC
d_call: NA; v_call: TRBV19; j_call: TRBJ2-1; clone_size: NA; cdr3_aa: CASSNRDSQGYNEQFF; cdr3_nt: TGTGCCAGTAGCAATAGGGACTCCCAGGGCTACAATGAGCAGTTCTTC
d_call: NA; v_call: TRBV19; j_call: TRBJ1-2; clone_size: once; cdr3_aa: CATGPGRPAF; cdr3_nt: TGTGCCACGGGCCCGGGACGTCCGGCCTTC